The sequence of this TCR beta chain was determined in a study of shared clonotypes between healthy human individuals. With regard to this clone: Other nucleotide sequences from this sample produce the same CDR3.

The naive CD8 subset, CD45RO-negative cells positively selected for CCR7, excluded terminally differentiated effector memory CD45RA+ cells. Looked up from germline, CDR1 is MNHEY and CDR2 is SMNVEV (reference sequence). Trimming took off 5 bases at V and 4 bases at J, with 12 bases between the two ends. There are 13 residues in the CDR3. Some clones are missing from TCRdb's copy, which holds only in-frame ones; the method was immunoSEQ multiplex PCR. In the table there are under 1 million clones, roughly 96% of which are singletons. The sequencing sample was made of naive CD8+ T cells sorted from blood. The gene calls are TRBV27 and TRBJ2-7; the D call may be TRBD1 or TRBD2 (5 bases each). The clonotype was recovered from a man aged 25-45 years in good health. CDR3 protein: CASSLGTDYEQYF. DNA of the CDR3: TGTGCCAGCAGTCTTGGGACGGATTACGAGCAGTACTTC.